The 6 T cell receptor beta chains in this list originate from one sample, sequenced in a study of early T cells in non-severe SARS-CoV-2 infection. MiXCR was run by TCRdb on the 5' RACE reads, yielding one entry per CDR3 protein. This sample carries some 87,000 distinct CDR3 sequences, roughly 13% of them seen once, and the ten largest clones take about 1.1%. The sample consisted of whole blood. These receptors all come from an adult who was a healthcare worker with PCR-confirmed SARS-CoV-2 infection or an uninfected control (not recorded which).

This chain uses TRBV11-2 with TRBJ2-7, with D uncertain. The germline V gene encodes CDR1 SGHAT and CDR2 FQNNGV. Trimming cost V 5 bases and J 3 bases, with 11 bases left between them. This CDR3 region has 13 residues. CDR3 sequence: CASSPSGFYEQYF. The CDR3 region has the DNA TGTGCCAGCAGCCCGTCCGGGTTCTACGAGCAGTACTTC.

This clonotype was seen ten or more times. V gene TRBV12-5 combines with J gene TRBJ2-1; D tentatively reads TRBD1 or TRBD2 (6 bases each). Germline loops: CDR1 LGHNT, CDR2 FRNRAP. The germline V and J ends were trimmed by 0 bases and 10 bases, with 7 bases remaining between them. CDR3 length: 12 residues. The CDR3 is CASGLVGGEQFF. Here the CDR3 DNA reads TGTGCTAGTGGTTTGGTAGGGGGGGAGCAGTTCTTC.

This clonotype was detected only a few times. V gene TRBV6-6 combines with J gene TRBJ1-2; 9 nucleotides line up with TRBD1. J gave up 4 bases and V 6 bases, and 15 bases lay outside the gene matches. The V gene's germline CDR1 is MNHNY and CDR2 SVGAGI (reference sequence). The CDR3 has 17 amino acids. This CDR3 reads CASRRTGEATYSYGYTF. Written as DNA, the CDR3 is TGTGCCAGCAGAAGGACAGGGGAAGCCACATATTCCTATGGCTACACCTTC.

This clonotype was seen a handful of times. The chain has TRBV12-5 and TRBJ2-7; no reliable D call. The V end lost 3 bases, the J end lost 3 bases, and 12 bases lay between the germline ends. This CDR3 region has 14 residues. Germline CDR1 is LGHNT and CDR2 is FRNRAP. Here the CDR3 DNA reads TGTGCTAGTGGTTTCATGGGCCCTGGCTACGAGCAGTACTTC. Protein product: CASGFMGPGYEQYF. The full variable domain, completed using reference TRBV12-5 and TRBJ2-7, is DARVTQTPRHKVTEMGQEVTMRCQPILGHNTVFWYRQTMMQGLELLAYFRNRAPLDDSGMPKDRFSAEMPDATLATLKIQPSEPRDSAVYFCASGFMGPGYEQYFGPGTRLTVT.

This clonotype was detected only a few times. The V and J genes are TRBV18 and TRBJ2-1, with D unresolved. Trimming removed 2 bases from V and 8 bases from J, with 10 bases in between. Germline CDR1 reads KGHSH; CDR2 reads LQKENI. There are 13 residues in the CDR3. The CDR3 nucleotides read TGTGCCAGCTCACCATTCATGGACGATGAGCAGTTCTTC. It yields the protein CASSPFMDDEQFF.

This clonotype was observed at least ten times. V usage is TRBV5-1 and J usage is TRBJ2-2; D is undetermined. The germline CDR1 and CDR2 sequences are SGHRS and YFSETQ. This CDR3 spans 15 amino acids. V lost 1 base, J lost 0 bases, and 7 bases lay in between. CDR3 sequence (DNA): TGCGCCAGCAGCTTGAATAGAGCGAACACCGGGGAGCTGTTTTTT. It encodes CASSLNRANTGELFF. Looking up the rest from reference TRBV5-1 and TRBJ2-2 gives the full variable domain: KAGVTQTPRYLIKTRGQQVTLSCSPISGHRSVSWYQQTPGQGLQFLFEYFSETQRNKGNFPGRFSGRQFSNSRSEMNVSTLELGDSALYLCASSLNRANTGELFFGEGSRLTVL.